This TCR beta chain was retrieved from a study of blood T cell repertoires in COVID-19. This CDR3 has 14 residues. V was clipped by 2 bases and J by 7 bases, with 9 bases between them. CDR1 MNHEY and CDR2 SVGAGI come from the germline V gene. Produced via immunoSEQ multiplex PCR; TCRdb's table is partial and in-frame only. The sample lists under 20,000 clones; 80% were seen once. The sequence was collected from a man older than 75 with acute or convalescent COVID-19. The sequenced sample consisted of peripheral blood. The V call is TRBV6-5, the J call TRBJ1-6, with D perhaps matching TRBD1 (6 bases). The CDR3 DNA reads TGTGCCAGCAGTTACCTACAGGGAAATTCACCCCTCCACTTT. This encodes CASSYLQGNSPLHF.